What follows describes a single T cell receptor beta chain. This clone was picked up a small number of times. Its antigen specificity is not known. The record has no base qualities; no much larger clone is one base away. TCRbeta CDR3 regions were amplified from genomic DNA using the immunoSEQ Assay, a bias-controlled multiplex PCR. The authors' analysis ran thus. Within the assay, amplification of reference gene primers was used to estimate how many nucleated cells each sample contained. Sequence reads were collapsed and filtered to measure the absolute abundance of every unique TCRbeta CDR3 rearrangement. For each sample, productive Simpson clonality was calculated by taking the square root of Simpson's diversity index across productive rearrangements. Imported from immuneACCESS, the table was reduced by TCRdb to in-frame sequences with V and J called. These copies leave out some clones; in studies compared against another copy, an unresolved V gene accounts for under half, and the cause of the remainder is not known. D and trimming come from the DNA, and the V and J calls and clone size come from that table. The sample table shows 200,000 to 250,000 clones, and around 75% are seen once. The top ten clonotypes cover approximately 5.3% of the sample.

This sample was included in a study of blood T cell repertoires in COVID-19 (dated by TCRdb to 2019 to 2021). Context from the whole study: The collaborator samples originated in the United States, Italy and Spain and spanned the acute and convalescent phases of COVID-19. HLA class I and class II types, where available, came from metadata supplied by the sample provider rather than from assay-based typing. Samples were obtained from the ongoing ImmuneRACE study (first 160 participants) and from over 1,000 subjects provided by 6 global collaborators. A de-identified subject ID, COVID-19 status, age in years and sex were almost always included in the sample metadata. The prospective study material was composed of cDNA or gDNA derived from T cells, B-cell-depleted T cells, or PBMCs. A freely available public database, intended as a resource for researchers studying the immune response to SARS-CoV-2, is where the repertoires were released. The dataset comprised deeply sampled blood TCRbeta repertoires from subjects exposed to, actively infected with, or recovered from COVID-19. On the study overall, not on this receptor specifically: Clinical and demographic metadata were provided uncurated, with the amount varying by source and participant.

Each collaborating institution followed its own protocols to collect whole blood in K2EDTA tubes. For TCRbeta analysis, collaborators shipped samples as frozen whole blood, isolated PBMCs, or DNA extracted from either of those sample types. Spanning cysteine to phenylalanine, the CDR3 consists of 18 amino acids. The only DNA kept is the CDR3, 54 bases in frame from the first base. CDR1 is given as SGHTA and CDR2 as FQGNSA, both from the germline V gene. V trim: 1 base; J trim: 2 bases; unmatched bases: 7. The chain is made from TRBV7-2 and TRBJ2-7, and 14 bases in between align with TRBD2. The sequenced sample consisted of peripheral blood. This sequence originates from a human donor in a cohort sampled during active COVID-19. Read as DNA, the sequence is TGTGCCAGCAGCTTAGAAGGGACTAGCGGGAGCCCCGCCTACGAGCAGTACTTC. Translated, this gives CASSLEGTSGSPAYEQYF.